This T cell receptor beta chain was found in a study of cytomegalovirus exposure and HLA in healthy donors (dated 2017 in TCRdb). Looking at the study overall: An earlier analysis of 587 of the donors reported 276 Gb of sequence data and some 110 million unique TCR beta sequences obtained from roughly 170 million T cells. An early release covering more than 500 HLA-typed donors comprised around 300 gigabases of sequencing data and roughly 85 million unique TCR sequences. Of the approximately 400 genotyped donors, 65% to 90% were placed in the genetic ancestry cluster associated with self-reported Caucasian donors. The study was designed to test whether signatures of past pathogen exposure could be identified by cataloging public T cell receptors. Using immunosequencing, the study profiled T cell repertoires from about 620 subjects and related those repertoires to cytomegalovirus serostatus. Besides the first cohort of 666 subjects, a separate validation cohort made up of 120 different subjects was used. High-throughput TCR immunosequencing, statistical association of individual TCRs with disease status, and machine learning were combined to predict cytomegalovirus infection status. A later analysis re-analyzed previously published TCR beta repertoires from 650 to 800 donors and added high-resolution HLA genotyping to study TCR occurrence patterns. Rather than using new phenotypic data, the later analysis identified candidate immune exposures from TCR beta sequences and from how often those sequences occurred across donors. To decide whether each TCR beta V gene segment behaved as functional or pseudogenic, an earlier analysis of nearly 600 of the donors relied on high-throughput TCR beta sequencing. Donor age, sex, ethnicity and CMV serostatus were compiled together with the repertoire data. A later genetic analysis used genome-wide SNP genotypes for about three fifths of the roughly 700 donors, treating that subset as a discovery cohort. All discovery cohort repertoires had been generated on a single sequencing platform. Class I and class II HLA loci were covered by the typing at four-digit resolution. Typing coverage differed by locus: A, B, C, DRB1 and DQB1 were typed in roughly 620-640 donors, DQA1 in about 500, DPA1 in approximately 600, and DPB1 in around 440. Because of strong linkage in the cohort, five DR-DQ haplotypes were treated as single units for association and clustering. Across around 400 genotyped donors of the cohort, an average of about 220,000 unique TCR beta nucleotide sequences per donor were sequenced, and 15% to 20% of those sequences were non-productive.

In total, about 650 healthy bone marrow donors made up the cohort. At the time of sampling, all cohort members were nominally healthy, though unrecorded immune exposures were likely present. The donor was CMV seronegative and was included in the group of hundreds of seronegative cohort members. A peripheral blood sample was collected from each donor, and TCR beta sequencing was performed on peripheral blood mononuclear cells. The Qiagen DNeasy Blood Extraction Kit was used to extract genomic DNA from the blood cell samples. CDR1 is given as ENHRY and CDR2 as SYGVKD, both from the germline V gene. The CDR3 numbers 15 residues from cysteine through phenylalanine. The retained sequence is limited to the CDR3, 45 bases, with the frame set at the first base. The library relied on the immunoSEQ multiplex PCR assay. For the multiplex PCR, a mixture combining 60 forward primers for TCR Vbeta segments and 13 reverse primers for TCR Jbeta segments was used. The CDR3 region of rearranged TCR beta genes was amplified from genomic DNA by a multiplex PCR assay. The Illumina HiSeq System was used to sequence the amplified TCR beta libraries as 87-base-pair reads. In the authors' own workflow: Across the roughly 600 repertoires, a later analysis counted tens of millions of unique TCR beta chains, 9.5 million to 12 million of which were shared by at least two donors. Raw reads were error-corrected and collapsed into unique sequences with a nearest-neighbor algorithm that merged closely related sequences to remove PCR and sequencing errors. CDR3 sequences were aligned to IMGT reference sequences to assign V, D and J gene segments. For a sequence to be retained, a match of at least six nucleotides to both a V gene segment and a J gene segment was required. Rearrangements were classified as productive when the CDR3 lacked stop codons and remained in frame with V and J, and all other rearrangements were classified as non-productive. Following IMGT convention, CDR3 was defined as the stretch from the second conserved V-encoded cysteine to the conserved J-encoded phenylalanine. In an earlier analysis of more than 550 of the donors, sequences lacking an unambiguous match to a single V gene segment were excluded. In an earlier analysis of several hundred of the donors, V segments were called functional above 56.7% productive rearrangements and were called segregating when the between-donor standard deviation exceeded 5%. A statistical classification framework was built for diagnosing cytomegalovirus status from the catalog of TCR beta chain sequences. V and J gene assignment, in a later analysis, came from comparing TCR nucleotide sequences with IMGT/GENE-DB human TR gene sequences. A later analysis assigned CDR3 sequences and most-parsimonious VDJ recombination scenarios with the TCRdist pipeline. In a later analysis, each TCR beta chain was defined by its CDR3 amino acid sequence together with its V-gene family, and reads lacking a unique V-gene family were excluded. To address suspected cross-contamination and a sequencing artifact, a later analysis removed around 590 highly shared, low-generation-probability nucleotide sequences. In a later analysis, a clonal expansion index for each public chain was calculated from normalized within-repertoire ranks of inferred template counts. In a later analysis, generation probabilities were computed using a VDJ recombination model fitted to out-of-frame rearrangements, and the results were checked against IGoR. In a later analysis, hypergeometric tests were used to score TCR-TCR, TCR-HLA and TCR-CMV co-occurrence, with a repertoire-size bias correction applied to TCR pairs. A later analysis estimated false discovery rates by permuting HLA or CMV assignments 20 times. In a later analysis, co-occurring TCRs were grouped with DBSCAN, and TCRdist sequence similarity was added when clustering was performed within HLA-allele-positive subsets. Repertoires with fewer than 30,000 or more than 120,000 public chains were left out of co-occurrence clustering, as were several repertoires with anomalous nucleotide sharing. The table was pulled from immuneACCESS by TCRdb, which kept in-frame rearrangements only. Such tables lose some clones; where checked, under half of the loss comes from unresolved V genes, and the rest has no known cause. V, J and clone size reflect that table, while D and trimming were determined from the DNA. Recorded for this sample are roughly 240,000 clones; approximately 81% of them occurred a single time. About 0.22% of the sample goes to the ten largest clones.

This clone came up once. Its antigen is unknown. No qualities accompany the bases; no much larger clone lies one base away. General conclusions and limits of the study: Most TCR sequences were observed very rarely across donors, whereas some public TCRs were present in many individuals. A later analysis found that TCR association rates varied across HLA loci, with DRB1 alleles showing the most associated TCRs and HLA-C alleles the fewest. HLA typing was unavailable for some donors at each locus, so association tests used only the typed subset. In a later analysis, HLA-associated TCR beta chains showed more clonal expansion and lower generation probabilities than non-associated chains that were equally common. When HLA alleles, especially DR and DQ, strongly co-occurred, attributing TCR associations to individual alleles was difficult. Immune exposure information for the cohort was limited to CMV serostatus. The study gave a list of about 160 TCR beta chains associated with cytomegalovirus. In a later genetic analysis, fewer N-insertions in productive TCRs were reported among donors in an Asian-associated ancestry cluster than the roughly 700-donor mean. The 87-base-pair reads could not distinguish some IMGT-functional V segments, including TRBV6-2 and TRBV6-3, so those segments were excluded. A further reported finding was that TCR beta sequences accurately predicted the HLA-A and HLA-B alleles for most subjects in the first cohort. The sequencing pipeline was judged likely to have produced a cluster of highly shared sequence variants as a technical artifact. A later genetic analysis associated a missense DCLRE1C variant with V-gene and J-gene trimming of TCR beta chains, and an independent cohort replicated the association. The presence/absence analyses assumed that sequencing depth was roughly uniform across donors, and that assumption may not be true. Only TCR beta chains were sequenced in this cohort, and the absence of alpha or paired-chain data limited detectable features. A later analysis reported that several top co-occurrence clusters appeared linked to parvovirus B19, influenza, CMV and Epstein-Barr virus. In an earlier analysis of 587 of the donors, most TCR beta V segments appeared in productive rearrangements about 87% or about 30% of the time, broadly matching IMGT annotations. Correlated functional status among segregating V segments might reflect linkage disequilibrium, but an unknown experimental factor could not be ruled out. A later analysis found that most CMV-associated TCR beta chains appeared HLA-restricted, with HLA associations seemingly driven largely by CMV exposure. Over 15 rarely observed V segments, including chromosome 9 orphons, were excluded from the earlier analysis of 550 to 700 of the donors because counts were too low. The authors suggested that the approach could potentially be extended to other disease states and immunological phenotypes. In a later analysis, 16,951 TCR beta sequences were associated with specific HLA alleles at a false discovery rate of 0.05. Cytomegalovirus status was reported to be diagnosed by the classifier with high specificity and sensitivity in both the original and validation cohorts. Three of the identified cytomegalovirus-associated TCR beta chains were confirmed in vitro to be specific for cytomegalovirus antigens.

The chain is made from TRBV10-3 and TRBJ2-5; 8 central bases correspond to TRBD2. The DNA matches TRBJ2-7 better at its end, which makes the J call doubtful. The origin of this receptor is a girl aged 2 to 9 in good health and CMV-seronegative. Sequencing was done on a sample of PBMCs. The CDR3 has the sequence CAISGGGGSTYEQYF. At the DNA level, the sequence is TGTGCCATCAGTGGAGGCGGGGGGTCGACCTACGAGCAGTACTTC.